Here is one TCR beta chain with its context. This sample is drawn from a study of blood T cell repertoires in COVID-19. Libraries were prepared by immunoSEQ multiplex PCR; TCRdb keeps only in-frame clonotypes and omits some of them. The repertoire holds about 410,000 clones, 70% to 90% seen once, with about 1.4% in the top ten. The germline CDR1 and CDR2 sequences are MNHEY and SVGAGI. This CDR3 has 16 amino acids. V lost 0 bases, J lost 8 bases, and 11 bases stayed unmatched. This sequence joins TRBV6-5 and TRBJ2-3, with 7 bases identical to TRBD1. The source of this sequence is a woman aged 35 to 49 with COVID-19, enrolled during active disease. The sequenced material came from peripheral blood. CDR3 residues: CASSYSEQGPGATQYF. CDR3 coding DNA: TGTGCCAGCAGTTACTCGGAACAGGGGCCCGGGGCTACGCAGTATTTT.